This T cell receptor (beta chain) was recorded in a study of T cells in Graves' hyperthyroidism and ophthalmopathy. The CDR3 regions of TCR beta were amplified from RNA transcripts. RT-PCR in the first round (using the HTBI primer set) targeted the TCR CDR3. Each CDR3 protein is one row after TCRdb ran MiXCR on the multiplex PCR reads. The repertoire consists of fewer than 450,000 distinct CDR3 sequences, with 17% occurring once and the leading ten covering roughly 35%. The sequence was collected from a woman aged 25 to 39 with Graves' hyperthyroidism that later progressed to Graves' ophthalmopathy. The sequenced material came from blood.

DNA for the CDR3: TGTGCCAGCAGACGATTCCGGGACATACATGGCTACACCTTC. Encoded protein: CASRRFRDIHGYTF. The chain recombines TRBV27 with TRBJ1-2; tentatively, D is TRBD1 (6 bases). The CDR3 runs 14 residues. V was shortened by 6 bases and J by 6 bases, with 17 bases between the two germline ends. Germline-derived CDR1 and CDR2 are MNHEY and SMNVEV (reference sequence).